The T cell receptor beta chain under discussion was sequenced for a study of control samples from healthy donors and cancer patients (dated by TCRdb to the early 2020s). This clone occurred once. Its antigen is unknown. The sample holds no much larger clone one base away, and base qualities are not on file. Receptors were amplified or captured by the immunoSEQ multiplex PCR assay. TCRdb holds this immuneACCESS table with in-frame rearrangements only. Some clones are missing; in checked studies, unresolved V genes explain under half, and the rest has no known cause. This sample lists about 50,000 clones; about 92% were detected once. Around 0.8% of the sample belongs to the ten largest clones. Via the germline V gene, CDR1 is SGHAT and CDR2 FQNNGV. Including cysteine and phenylalanine, the CDR3 has 15 amino acids. This entry keeps only the CDR3 DNA: 45 bases, framed from base 1. The V end loses 1 base and the J end loses 4 bases, and a stretch of 14 bases separates them.

Material for sequencing was PBMCs. The sequence is built from TRBV11-2 and TRBJ2-7, with the D gene possibly TRBD1 or TRBD2, each one fitting 5 bases. This clonotype originated in a man aged 25 to 40 with colorectal cancer. The nucleotides are TGTGCCAGCAGCTTAGGGGGGATGAACCCTTACGAGCAGTACTTC. Its protein reads: CASSLGGMNPYEQYF.